Described below is a single T cell receptor (beta chain) sequence and its context. What antigen it recognizes has not been identified. Base qualities were left out, and no much larger clone turns up one base away. Data came from an Illumina HiSeq 2500. Quantitative 5'-RACE with molecular barcodes was used to prepare TCR beta libraries. As for the original processing: A new computational method, built on a probabilistic model of VDJ rearrangement, was used to identify disease-linked TCR variants. TCRdb took the public reads, trimmed them with fastp at Q25, ran MiXCR for clone calling and kept in-frame beta chains. Each entry merges the rows of one CDR3 protein and shows their most common DNA and genes. These V and J calls are TCRdb output, not the study's own analysis. The sample table holds roughly 440,000 distinct CDR3 sequences, of which about a sixth were seen once. The ten largest account for approximately 0.97% of the sample.

The CDR3 holds 13 amino acids from the cysteine to the phenylalanine. The kept DNA is CDR3 alone, 39 bases in frame from the first base. Trimming costs V 6 bases and J 0 bases, and their ends lie 10 bases apart. From the germline V gene (reference sequence), CDR1 is DFQATT and CDR2 is SNEGSKA. This specimen belongs to a study of CD8 T cells in ankylosing spondylitis (dated by TCRdb to about 2017). Looking at the study overall: To find TCR variants linked to disease, the study profiled T cell receptor beta repertoires in ankylosing spondylitis patients and healthy donors. The full study cohort comprised around 25 ankylosing spondylitis patients and over 95 healthy donors. Peripheral blood was sampled, and synovial fluid was additionally collected from ankylosing spondylitis patients.

On the study overall, not on this receptor specifically: A CD8+ phenotype was shown by the disease-linked clones, which were found at relatively low frequencies in peripheral blood. Some motif variants had previously been reported in the synovial fluid and blood of reactive arthritis patients, which suggests shared mechanisms of disease initiation. Blood from ankylosing spondylitis patients appeared to be characterized by a TCR beta motif made up of 8 or 9 highly homologous amino acid variants. The disease-linked clones were reported to be significantly enriched in matched synovial fluid samples from ankylosing spondylitis patients.

The chain couples TRBV20-1 to TRBJ2-3; the D gene is unclear. The clonotype originates from a male donor with ankylosing spondylitis. The source material was blood, either unsorted or a sorted T cell fraction (not recorded which). For the CDR3, the sequence is CSAVLDSTDTQYF. The nucleotides read TGCAGTGCCGTCCTGGATAGCACAGATACGCAGTATTTT.